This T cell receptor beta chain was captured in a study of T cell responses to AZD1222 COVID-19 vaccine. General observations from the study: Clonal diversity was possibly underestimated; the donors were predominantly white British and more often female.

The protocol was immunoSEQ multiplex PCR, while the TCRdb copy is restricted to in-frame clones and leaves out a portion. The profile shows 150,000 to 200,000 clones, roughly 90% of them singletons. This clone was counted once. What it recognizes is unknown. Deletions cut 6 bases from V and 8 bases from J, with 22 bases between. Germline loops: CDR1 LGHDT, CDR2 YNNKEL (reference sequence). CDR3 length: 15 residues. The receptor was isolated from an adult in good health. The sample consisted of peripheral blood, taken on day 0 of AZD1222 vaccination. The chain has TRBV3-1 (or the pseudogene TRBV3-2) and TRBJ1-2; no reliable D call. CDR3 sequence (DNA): TGTGCCAGCAGTCCTACATTGGGCCCTACGTGGGGCTACACCTTC. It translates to CASSPTLGPTWGYTF.